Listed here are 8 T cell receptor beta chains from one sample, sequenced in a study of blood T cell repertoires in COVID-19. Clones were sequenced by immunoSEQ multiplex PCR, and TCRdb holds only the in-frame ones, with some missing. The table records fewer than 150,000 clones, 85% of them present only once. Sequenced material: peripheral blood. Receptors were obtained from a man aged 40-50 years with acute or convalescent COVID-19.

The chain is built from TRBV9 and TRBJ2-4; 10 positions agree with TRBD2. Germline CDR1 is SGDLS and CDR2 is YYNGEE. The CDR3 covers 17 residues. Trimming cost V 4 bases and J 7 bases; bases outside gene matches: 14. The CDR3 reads CASSLQGTSGVGNIQYF. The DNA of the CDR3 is TGTGCCAGCAGCCTCCAAGGAACTAGCGGGGTTGGGAACATTCAGTACTTC.

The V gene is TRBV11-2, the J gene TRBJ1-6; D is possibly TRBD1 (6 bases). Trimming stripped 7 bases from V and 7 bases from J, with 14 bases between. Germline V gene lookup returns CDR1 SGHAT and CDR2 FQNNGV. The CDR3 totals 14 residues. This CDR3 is CASISQGKNSPLHF. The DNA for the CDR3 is TGTGCCAGCATCTCCCAGGGGAAGAATTCACCCCTCCACTTT.

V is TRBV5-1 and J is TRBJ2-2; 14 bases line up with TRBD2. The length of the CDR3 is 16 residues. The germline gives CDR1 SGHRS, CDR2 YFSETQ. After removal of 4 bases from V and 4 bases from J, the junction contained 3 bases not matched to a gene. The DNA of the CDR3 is TGCGCCAGCAGCCGGACTAGCGGGGGGCCCACCGGGGAGCTGTTTTTT. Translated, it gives CASSRTSGGPTGELFF.

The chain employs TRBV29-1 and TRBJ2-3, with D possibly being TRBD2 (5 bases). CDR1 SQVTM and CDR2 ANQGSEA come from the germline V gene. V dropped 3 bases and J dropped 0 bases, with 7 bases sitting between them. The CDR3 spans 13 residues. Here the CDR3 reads CSVERDSTDTQYF. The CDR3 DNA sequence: TGCAGCGTTGAGAGGGATAGCACAGATACGCAGTATTTT.

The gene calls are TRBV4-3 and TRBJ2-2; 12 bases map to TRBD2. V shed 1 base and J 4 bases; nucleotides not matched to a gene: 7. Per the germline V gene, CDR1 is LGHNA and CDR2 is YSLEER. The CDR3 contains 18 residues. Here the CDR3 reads CASSQASWTSGTTGELFF. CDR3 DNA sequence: TGCGCCAGCAGCCAAGCCTCTTGGACTAGCGGGACCACCGGGGAGCTGTTTTTT.

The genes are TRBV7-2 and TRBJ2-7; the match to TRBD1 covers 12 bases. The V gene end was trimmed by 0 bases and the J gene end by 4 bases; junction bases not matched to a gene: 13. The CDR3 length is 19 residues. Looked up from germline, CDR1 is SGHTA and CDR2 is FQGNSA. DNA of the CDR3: TGTGCCAGCAGCTTAGCCCGCGGGTCCTGGGACAGGGGGCTTTACGAGCAGTACTTC. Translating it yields CASSLARGSWDRGLYEQYF.

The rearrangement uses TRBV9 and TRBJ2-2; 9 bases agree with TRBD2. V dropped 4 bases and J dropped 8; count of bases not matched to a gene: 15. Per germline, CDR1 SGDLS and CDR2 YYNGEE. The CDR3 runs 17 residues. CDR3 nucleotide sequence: TGTGCCAGCAGCCTCCCTTTGGCGGGGGGGTTGGCTGGGGAGCTGTTTTTT. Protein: CASSLPLAGGLAGELFF.

CDR3 residues: CASSQARQSKGEQYF. DNA of the CDR3: TGCGCCAGCAGTCAAGCCCGACAGTCTAAGGGCGAGCAGTACTTC. The rearrangement joins TRBV23-1 to TRBJ2-7, with a weak D call TRBD1 (5 bases). TRBV23-1 belongs to the ORF category, with a function that is uncertain. The ends were cut back, 2 bases at V and 6 bases at J, with 17 bases in the middle. CDR3 size: 15 residues.